This T cell receptor beta chain was documented in a study of cytomegalovirus exposure and HLA in healthy donors. Study context: A later analysis reported the same platform for the roughly 120 validation repertoires and the roughly 630 first-cohort repertoires. Study-wide results and limits: The classifier reportedly diagnosed cytomegalovirus status with high sensitivity and specificity. Cytomegalovirus association was listed for 164 TCR beta chains.

Clones were read by immunoSEQ multiplex PCR, and TCRdb kept only the in-frame ones, dropping some. The table shows about 170,000 clones, with 86% occurring only once. A remark on this clone: The antigen is not known.

The sequence derives from a woman aged 18-29 years in good health and CMV-seronegative. Source material: PBMCs.

CDR3 loop: CASSATGTENGYTF. CDR3 nucleotides: TGTGCCAGCAGCGCCACCGGGACTGAAAACGGCTACACCTTC. V usage is TRBV9 and J usage is TRBJ1-2; weak D call: TRBD1 (5 bases). The CDR3 runs to 14 residues. The germline gives CDR1 SGDLS, CDR2 YYNGEE. V lost 3 bases and J lost 8, with 17 bases in between. The entire variable domain, with the rest obtained from reference TRBV9 and TRBJ1-2, is as follows: DSGVTQTPKHLITATGQRVTLRCSPRSGDLSVYWYQQSLDQGLQFLIQYYNGEERAKGNILERFSAQQFPDLHSELNLSSLELGDSALYFCASSATGTENGYTFGSGTRLTVV.